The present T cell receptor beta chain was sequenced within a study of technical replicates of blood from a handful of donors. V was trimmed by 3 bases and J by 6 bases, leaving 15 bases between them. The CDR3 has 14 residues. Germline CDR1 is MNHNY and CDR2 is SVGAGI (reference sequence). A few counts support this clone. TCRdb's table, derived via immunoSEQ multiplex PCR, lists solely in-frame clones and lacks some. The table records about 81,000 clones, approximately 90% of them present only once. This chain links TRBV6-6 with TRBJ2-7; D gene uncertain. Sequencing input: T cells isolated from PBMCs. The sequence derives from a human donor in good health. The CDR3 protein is CASSYWPPATEQYF. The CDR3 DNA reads TGTGCCAGCAGTTATTGGCCCCCAGCGACCGAGCAGTACTTC.